These 23 T cell receptor beta chains share one sample of origin, sequenced in a study of long-term antiretroviral therapy in people with HIV. With survey level as its setting, the immunoSEQ assay was v3.0. Clones were sequenced by immunoSEQ multiplex PCR, and TCRdb holds only the in-frame ones, with some missing. This table has 45,000 or so clones, 94% appearing once. Sequenced material: unsorted PBMCs, taken around 9 years after starting antiretroviral therapy. Every receptor here comes from a man in his thirties or forties with HIV.

The chain uses TRBV7-9 and TRBJ2-1; D is uncertain. The V end lost 1 base, the J end lost 5 bases, and 15 bases lay between the germline ends. The CDR3 consists of 16 residues. CDR1 is SEHNR and CDR2 is FQNEAQ in the germline V gene (reference sequence). CDR3 DNA: TGTGCCAGCAGCTTAGTGGAAGTAGCCTGGGACAATGAGCAGTTCTTC. Translation: CASSLVEVAWDNEQFF.

In its sample, this clone ranks as medium-sized. V is TRBV10-1 and J is TRBJ2-2; no clear D gene. Germline CDR1 and CDR2: WNHNN and SYGVQD (reference sequence). Trimming removed 2 bases from V and 3 bases from J, with 4 bases in between. This CDR3 comprises 13 residues. The CDR3 region has the DNA TGCGCCAGCAGTGAGGGGGACACCGGGGAGCTGTTTTTT. It translates to CASSEGDTGELFF.

The chain is built from TRBV7-2 and TRBJ1-2; D is possibly TRBD1 (5 bases). The CDR3 sequence is 14 residues long. V lost 3 bases and J 0 bases, leaving 8 bases between the germline ends. Germline V gives CDR1 SGHTA, CDR2 FQGNSA. CDR3 DNA: TGTGCCAGCAGCTTCAGGGTGGCTAACTATGGCTACACCTTC. Translation gives CASSFRVANYGYTF.

This clone occurred once. V is TRBV19 and J is TRBJ2-3; 7 positions agree with TRBD1. The V gene end was trimmed by 3 bases and the J gene end by 3 bases; junction bases not matched to a gene: 3. The CDR3 totals 14 residues. Germline CDR1 and CDR2: LNHDA and SQIVND (reference sequence). The CDR3 DNA is TGTGCCAGTAGTATCCCAGGGGGAACAGATACGCAGTATTTT. This sequence encodes CASSIPGGTDTQYF.

The count of this clone is one. The rearrangement links TRBV6-1 to TRBJ1-2; possible D gene TRBD1, 5 bases. V was cut by 4 bases and J by 5 bases, with 14 bases left in between. The CDR3 is made up of 14 amino acids. From germline, CDR1 is MNHNS and CDR2 SASEGT. The CDR3 here is CASSAGWGLYGYTF. In DNA, the CDR3 is TGTGCCAGCAGTGCCGGTTGGGGACTGTATGGCTACACCTTC.

The CDR3 loop reads CASSPKGQNYGYTF. The CDR3 nucleotides read TGTGCCAGCAGTCCAAAGGGACAGAACTATGGCTACACCTTC. The chain has TRBV6-1 and TRBJ1-2; 7 bases fit TRBD1. CDR3 length equals 14 residues. Losses at the gene ends were 5 bases for V and 2 bases for J; bases not matched to a gene: 5. In germline, CDR1 is MNHNS, CDR2 SASEGT.

The chain carries TRBV15 and TRBJ2-4, with D uncertain. CDR3 size: 12 residues. Germline lookup yields CDR1 LNHNV and CDR2 YYDKDF (reference sequence). Trimming removed 0 bases at V and 7 bases at J, with 4 bases between. The CDR3 is CATSRDRNIQYF. The CDR3, as DNA: TGTGCCACCAGCAGAGATCGGAACATTCAGTACTTC.

V usage is TRBV2 and J usage is TRBJ2-7; possibly TRBD1 for D (6 bases). The CDR3 runs 12 residues. CDR1 and CDR2 from the germline V gene are SNHLY and FYNNEI. Trimming removed 8 bases at V and 0 bases at J, with 8 bases between. The CDR3 DNA is TGTGCCAGCCGACAGGACTCCTACGAGCAGTACTTC. Translation: CASRQDSYEQYF.

The chain carries TRBV5-4 and TRBJ2-2; 12 bases match TRBD1. The CDR3 length is 16 residues. From germline, CDR1 is SGHNT and CDR2 YYREEE (reference sequence). V lost 5 bases and J lost 5; bases outside the gene matches: 7. This CDR3 reads CASRGPGQGATGELFF. The CDR3 DNA follows: TGTGCCAGCAGGGGACCGGGACAGGGGGCTACCGGGGAGCTGTTTTTT. Using reference TRBV5-4 and TRBJ2-2 for the parts outside the CDR3, the full variable domain is ETGVTQSPTHLIKTRGQQVTLRCSSQSGHNTVSWYQQALGQGPQFIFQYYREEENGRGNFPPRFSGLQFPNYSSELNVNALELDDSALYLCASRGPGQGATGELFFGEGSRLTVL.

This clone came up once. The chain employs TRBV30 and TRBJ1-2, with D perhaps matching TRBD1 (6 bases). From germline, CDR1 is GTSNPN and CDR2 SVGIG (reference sequence). The CDR3 sequence is 12 residues long. Trimming cost V 2 bases and J 7 bases, with 11 bases left between them. The CDR3 nucleotides read TGTGCCTGGAGTACCACAGGGCTTGGCTACACCTTC. Amino acids: CAWSTTGLGYTF.

V gene TRBV18 combines with J gene TRBJ1-4, with D perhaps TRBD1 (6 bases). The CDR3 spans 15 residues. The V and J ends lost 3 bases and 2 bases respectively, with 10 bases between them. Germline V gene lookup returns CDR1 KGHSH and CDR2 LQKENI. This CDR3 is CASSPSGGTNEKLFF. The CDR3 DNA sequence: TGTGCCAGCTCACCTTCGGGGGGCACTAATGAAAAACTGTTTTTT.

V is TRBV29-1 and J is TRBJ1-2; D unclear. This CDR3 is 13 amino acids long. Deletions cut 4 bases from V and 2 bases from J, with 11 bases between. CDR1 and CDR2 from the germline V gene are SQVTM and ANQGSEA. DNA for the CDR3: TGCAGCGTTGTTTCCAGAATCAACTATGGCTACACCTTC. It yields the protein CSVVSRINYGYTF.

This clone was observed a single time. V usage is TRBV28 and J usage is TRBJ1-1, with D unresolved. There are 13 residues in the CDR3. The germline gives CDR1 MDHEN, CDR2 SYDVKM. V was shortened by 3 bases and J by 4 bases, with 9 bases between the two germline ends. The CDR3 nucleotides read TGTGCCAGCAGTTTTTCAGCGGGCACTGAAGCTTTCTTT. Translated, it gives CASSFSAGTEAFF.

This chain connects TRBV28 to TRBJ1-5, with TRBD1 as a possible D gene (6 bases). Trimming removed 6 bases from V and 9 bases from J, with 18 bases in between. The CDR3 covers 14 residues. Germline assignment: CDR1 MDHEN and CDR2 SYDVKM. The CDR3 nucleotides are TGTGCCAGCAGGGTGGGGACAAACGTCCGGCCCCAGCATTTT. Protein sequence: CASRVGTNVRPQHF.

The rearrangement links TRBV9 to TRBJ2-2; 12 bases agree with TRBD2. Germline V gives CDR1 SGDLS, CDR2 YYNGEE. CDR3 size: 17 residues. Losses at the gene ends were 4 bases for V and 2 bases for J; bases not matched to a gene: 6. CDR3 loop: CASSPGLAGSNTGELFF. CDR3 sequence (DNA): TGTGCCAGCAGCCCTGGACTAGCGGGATCAAACACCGGGGAGCTGTTTTTT.

This chain uses TRBV6-6 with TRBJ1-4; 7 bases fit TRBD1. Germline CDR1 reads MNHNY; CDR2 reads SVGAGI (reference sequence). This CDR3 is 15 amino acids long. V lost 6 bases, J lost 7 bases, and 11 bases stayed unmatched. The CDR3 region has the DNA TGTGCCAGCAGACTACCGACAGGGCTCTCTGAAAAACTGTTTTTT. Translating it yields CASRLPTGLSEKLFF.

This clone was counted a single time. The chain is built from TRBV15 and TRBJ1-1; D might be TRBD1 (6 bases). V gave up 0 bases and J gave up 4 bases, with 9 bases separating them. The CDR3 consists of 14 residues. Germline CDR1 is LNHNV and CDR2 is YYDKDF (reference sequence). DNA of the CDR3: TGTGCCACCAGCAGAGATAGGACAGTCACTGAAGCTTTCTTT. Protein sequence: CATSRDRTVTEAFF. The full variable domain, rest sourced from reference TRBV15 and TRBJ1-1, is DAMVIQNPRYQVTQFGKPVTLSCSQTLNHNVMYWYQQKSSQAPKLLFHYYDKDFNNEADTPDNFQSRRPNTSFCFLDIRSPGLGDTAMYLCATSRDRTVTEAFFGQGTRLTVV.

This chain joins TRBV7-6 and TRBJ2-7; D gene uncertain. CDR1 SGHVS and CDR2 FNYEAQ come from the germline V gene. Trimming stripped 5 bases from V and 2 bases from J, with 13 bases between. The CDR3 sequence is 14 residues long. CDR3 in amino acids: CASSQEIGPYEQYF. CDR3 sequence (DNA): TGTGCCAGCAGCCAGGAGATAGGGCCCTACGAGCAGTACTTC.

This clone was observed once. The rearrangement uses TRBV4-1 and TRBJ1-1; 9 positions match TRBD1. Germline trimming cut 3 bases from V and 7 bases from J; bases unmatched to any gene: 6. CDR3 length equals 14 residues. Germline V gene sequence: CDR1 MGHRA, CDR2 YSYEKL. The CDR3 region is CASSHTGQGNEAFF. CDR3 nucleotide sequence: TGCGCCAGCAGCCATACCGGACAGGGGAATGAAGCTTTCTTT.

This chain joins TRBV5-5 and TRBJ2-1; the match to TRBD1 covers 8 bases. V shed 5 bases, J shed 4 bases, and the junction held 5 bases outside the gene matches. Germline CDR1 and CDR2: SGHKS and YYEKEE (reference sequence). CDR3 length: 14 amino acids. The CDR3 bases are TGTGCCAGCAGTTCAGGGGGCGCATACAATGAGCAGTTCTTC. This gives the protein CASSSGGAYNEQFF.

The chain uses TRBV9 and TRBJ1-1, with no clear D. V dropped 2 bases and J dropped 8 bases, with 10 bases sitting between them. This CDR3 has 12 amino acids. Germline-derived CDR1 and CDR2 are SGDLS and YYNGEE. Written as DNA, the CDR3 is TGTGCCAGCAGCGTTTCCAGAGGGGAAGCTTTCTTT. It yields the protein CASSVSRGEAFF.

The CDR3 region has the DNA TGTGCCAGCAGCTCCTATGGACTAGCGGGGGACACAGATACGCAGTATTTT. It encodes CASSSYGLAGDTDTQYF. The J gene is TRBJ2-3, the V gene TRBV5-6; 13 bases are shared with TRBD2. Germline CDR1 and CDR2: SGHDT and YYEEEE. This CDR3 spans 17 amino acids. J gave up 2 bases and V 3 bases, and 6 bases lay outside the gene matches.

The rearrangement links TRBV6-6 to TRBJ2-2; a weak D match, TRBD1 (6 bases). V was shortened by 7 bases and J by 3 bases, with 12 bases between the two germline ends. CDR3 length: 14 residues. Looked up from germline, CDR1 is MNHNY and CDR2 is SVGAGI (reference sequence). The CDR3 coding sequence is TGTGCCAGCACCCTGGACAGACACACCGGGGAGCTGTTTTTT. Protein product: CASTLDRHTGELFF.